These 2 T cell receptor beta chains originate from one sample sequenced in a study of shared clonotypes between healthy human individuals. Clones were sequenced by immunoSEQ multiplex PCR, and TCRdb holds only the in-frame ones, with some missing. The sample has roughly 500,000 clones; approximately 82% are singletons. The sample comprised PBMCs. These receptors came from a woman aged 40 to 50 in good health. Some clones in this sample may be carry-over from other donors' samples.

The chain joins TRBV10-2 to TRBJ1-5; D is unresolved. V lost 0 bases and J lost 0, with 12 bases in between. The CDR3 consists of 17 residues. CDR1 WSHSY and CDR2 SAAADI come from the germline V gene. CDR3 nucleotide sequence: TGCGCCAGCAGTGAGTCTCCCGGGAGAAATAGCAATCAGCCCCAGCATTTT. Its translation is CASSESPGRNSNQPQHF.

The CDR3 DNA sequence: TGTGCCAGCAGTCCACGGGACAGGGGTGAAAAACTGTTTTTT. Translating gives CASSPRDRGEKLFF. The chain couples TRBV6-1 to TRBJ1-4, with 10 bases lining up with TRBD1. The CDR3 covers 14 residues. With 5 bases clipped from V and 7 bases from J, the junction kept 4 bases outside the gene matches. The germline CDR1 and CDR2 sequences are MNHNS and SASEGT.